The 7 T cell receptor beta chains below all came from one sample that was sequenced in a study of blood T cell repertoires in COVID-19. Generated by immunoSEQ multiplex PCR, the TCRdb table keeps only in-frame clones and is missing some. This sample has some 180,000 clones; about 85% occur once, and the top ten carry approximately 21%. The specimen sequenced was peripheral blood. These receptors were taken from a man aged 60 to 75 with active or convalescent COVID-19.

This clone has a single count. This chain connects TRBV13 to TRBJ1-1, with 7 positions matching TRBD1. With V trimmed by 2 bases and J by 1 base, 4 bases remained unmatched. There are 15 residues in the CDR3. The germline V gene encodes CDR1 PRHDT and CDR2 FYEKMQ (reference sequence). CDR3: CASSLYTGENTEAFF. For the CDR3, the DNA is TGTGCCAGCAGCTTATATACAGGGGAGAACACTGAAGCTTTCTTT. The variable domain in full, with the rest retrieved from reference TRBV13 and TRBJ1-1, is AAGVIQSPRHLIKEKRETATLKCYPIPRHDTVYWYQQGPGQDPQFLISFYEKMQSDKGSIPDRFSAQQFSDYHSELNMSSLELGDSALYFCASSLYTGENTEAFFGQGTRLTVV.

The chain combines TRBV2 with TRBJ1-4; D uncertain. This CDR3 region has 13 residues. The germline V and J ends were trimmed by 6 bases and 10 bases, with 15 bases remaining between them. The V gene's germline CDR1 is SNHLY and CDR2 FYNNEI. This chain's CDR3 is CASSPNSSGKLFF. For the CDR3, the DNA is TGTGCCAGCAGCCCCAACAGTTCCGGAAAACTGTTTTTT. The variable domain in full, completed from reference TRBV2 and TRBJ1-4, reads EPEVTQTPSHQVTQMGQEVILRCVPISNHLYFYWYRQILGQKVEFLVSFYNNEISEKSEIFDDQFSVERPDGSNFTLKIRSTKLEDSAMYFCASSPNSSGKLFFGSGTQLSVL.

This chain connects TRBV6-2 or TRBV6-3 to TRBJ2-3; 7 bases are shared with TRBD2. V shed 5 bases and J 5 bases; nucleotides not matched to a gene: 1. This CDR3 region has 12 residues. Germline CDR1 reads MNHEY; CDR2 reads SVGEGT. The CDR3 here is CASSTSEDTQYF. The CDR3 DNA follows: TGTGCCAGCAGTACTAGCGAAGATACGCAGTATTTT.

The rearrangement joins TRBV2 to TRBJ1-2; perhaps TRBD1 as D (6 bases). Germline CDR1 is SNHLY and CDR2 is FYNNEI. Trimming pared 2 bases from V and 4 bases from J, leaving 11 bases between. This CDR3 is 14 amino acids long. In DNA form, the CDR3 reads TGTGCCAGCAGTGAACAGGGGTTGAGCTATGGCTACACCTTC. This gives the protein CASSEQGLSYGYTF.

V gene TRBV27 combines with J gene TRBJ1-6; D gene ambiguous. V shed 6 bases and J shed 4 bases, with 10 bases lying between them. The germline CDR1 and CDR2 sequences are MNHEY and SMNVEV (reference sequence). The CDR3 runs to 14 residues. This CDR3 reads CASSPGGYNSPLHF. In DNA form, the CDR3 reads TGTGCCAGCAGCCCAGGAGGTTATAATTCACCCCTCCACTTT.

The chain combines TRBV18 with TRBJ1-1; unclear D gene. The CDR3 has 13 residues. Germline CDR1 is KGHSH and CDR2 is LQKENI. V lost 3 bases, J lost 8 bases, and 13 bases lay in between. The CDR3 loop is CASSPQFGNEAFF. DNA for the CDR3: TGTGCCAGCTCACCTCAATTCGGGAACGAAGCTTTCTTT.

V gene TRBV27 combines with J gene TRBJ2-2; D is possibly TRBD1 (6 bases). The V gene's germline CDR1 is MNHEY and CDR2 SMNVEV (reference sequence). V gave up 3 bases and J gave up 4 bases, with 12 bases separating them. The CDR3 runs 15 residues. In nucleotides, the CDR3 is TGTGCCAGCAGTTTCTGGGGGCCCTTCACCGGGGAGCTGTTTTTT. Translation: CASSFWGPFTGELFF.